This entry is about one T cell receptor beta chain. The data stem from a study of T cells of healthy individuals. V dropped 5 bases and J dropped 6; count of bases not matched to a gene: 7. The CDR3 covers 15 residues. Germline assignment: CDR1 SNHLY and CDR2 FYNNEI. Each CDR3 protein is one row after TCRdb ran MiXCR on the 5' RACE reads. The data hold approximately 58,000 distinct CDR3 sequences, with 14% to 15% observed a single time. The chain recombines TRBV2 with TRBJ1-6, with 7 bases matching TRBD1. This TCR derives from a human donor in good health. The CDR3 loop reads CASSKGAQSNSPLHF. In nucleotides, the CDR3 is TGTGCCAGCAGTAAGGGGGCCCAGAGTAATTCACCCCTCCACTTT.